The source of this T cell receptor (beta chain) is a study of T cells in Graves' hyperthyroidism and ophthalmopathy. Subjects aged 18 to 65 presented with newly diagnosed hyperthyroidism of less than 2 months' duration. The CDR3 loop spans 14 amino acids. Per germline, CDR1 SGHRS and CDR2 YFSETQ. The V end lost 9 bases, the J end lost 1 base, and 17 bases lay between the germline ends. General study results and limits: Patients with ophthalmopathy were separated from those with stable hyperthyroidism by a 13 V-J model.

Researchers took RNA transcripts and amplified the TCR beta CDR3 regions from them. The TCR CDR3 first-round RT-PCR relied on the HTBI primer set. TCRdb re-called the multiplex PCR reads with MiXCR, one entry per CDR3 protein. Here the sample spans a few hundred thousand distinct CDR3 sequences, less than 25% being singletons. This clonotype was counted many times. As yet, its antigen is unknown. Sequenced sample: blood. The chain is built from TRBV5-1 and TRBJ2-7; possibly TRBD2 for D (5 bases). The clonotype originates from a man aged 18 to 29 with Graves' hyperthyroidism. The CDR3 reads CATRNEEVSYEQYF. In nucleotides, the CDR3 is TGCGCCACCAGGAATGAGGAGGTTTCCTACGAGCAGTACTTC.